This T cell receptor beta chain stems from a study of spatial heterogeneity in lung cancer. At the level of the study: TCR and UMI combinations that were unique each appeared, on average, more than ten times in raw reads.

This clonotype has a count of ten or more. Antigen specificity is unknown. Study-level points and caveats: The appearance of ubiquitous expanded tumor TCRs in blood was greater at resection than follow-up.

TCRdb re-analysed the 5' RACE reads in MiXCR, keeping a single row per CDR3 protein. There are about 23,000 distinct CDR3 sequences in the sample; around 5% occur only once, and more than 4% lies in the top ten. The time point is: sample taken at primary tumor resection. The starting material was PBMCs, obtained at surgery. The source is a male donor with early-stage non-small cell lung cancer.

CDR3 in amino acids: CASSLESRHRTDTQYF. For the CDR3, the DNA is TGTGCCAGCAGCTTAGAGTCCCGGCACCGCACAGATACGCAGTATTTT. The V gene is TRBV11-2, the J gene TRBJ2-3; D is unresolved. The CDR3 runs 16 residues. V was trimmed by 0 bases and J by 1 base, leaving 11 bases between them. From germline, CDR1 is SGHAT and CDR2 FQNNGV.